These 27 T cell receptor beta chains share one sample of origin, sequenced in a study of T cells in localized non-small cell lung cancer. Data came from immunoSEQ multiplex PCR; TCRdb stores just in-frame clones and leaves some out. The table has 8,200 or so clones, around 59% seen once. Here the sequenced sample was lymph node tissue, taken before any cancer treatment. Receptors were obtained from a male donor older than 55 with stage I squamous cell lung carcinoma.

The rearrangement links TRBV27 to TRBJ2-3; 9 bases map to TRBD2. Germline CDR1 MNHEY, CDR2 SMNVEV (reference sequence). Germline trimming cut 3 bases from V and 4 bases from J; bases unmatched to any gene: 14. CDR3 length: 18 amino acids. The DNA of the CDR3 is TGTGCCAGCAGTTTTACCGGGGGTATAGCGGGAGTGGCAGATACGCAGTATTTT. As protein: CASSFTGGIAGVADTQYF.

The chain couples TRBV12-5 to TRBJ1-1; D is unresolved. The CDR3 length is 12 residues. V gave up 6 bases and J gave up 1 base, with 6 bases separating them. Per germline, CDR1 LGHNT and CDR2 FRNRAP. The CDR3 loop reads CASGRENTEAFF. DNA for the CDR3: TGTGCTAGTGGACGGGAGAACACTGAAGCTTTCTTT.

The DNA for the CDR3 is TGTGCCAGTAGTATGTTGAAGGAAGCTAACTATGGCTACACCTTC. It specifies CASSMLKEANYGYTF. The chain is built from TRBV19 and TRBJ1-2; D gene uncertain. The CDR3 runs 15 residues. CDR1 and CDR2 (germline): LNHDA, SQIVND (reference sequence). Trimming removed 3 bases from V and 0 bases from J, with 11 bases in between.

This chain connects TRBV18 to TRBJ1-4; D is unclear. Germline loops: CDR1 KGHSH, CDR2 LQKENI. The CDR3 consists of 12 residues. V was clipped by 6 bases and J by 17 bases, with 19 bases between them. CDR3 DNA sequence: TGTGCCAGCTCTCTCCTGGGTCAGCACGTATTTTTT. Amino acids: CASSLLGQHVFF.

The gene calls are TRBV11-3 and TRBJ2-1, with 9 bases fitting TRBD2. J gave up 0 bases and V 4 bases, and 7 bases lay outside the gene matches. The CDR3 sequence is 17 residues long. The germline gives CDR1 SGHNT, CDR2 YENEEA. This CDR3 is CASSSGLATSSYNEQFF. CDR3 in DNA: TGTGCCAGCAGCTCCGGACTAGCGACCAGCTCCTACAATGAGCAGTTCTTC.

This clone was counted only a few times. The chain recombines TRBV9 with TRBJ1-5; no definite D call. Germline V gives CDR1 SGDLS, CDR2 YYNGEE. The CDR3 consists of 18 residues. V lost 5 bases and J lost 8, with 29 bases in between. CDR3: CASSEAWGRVGLREPQHF. CDR3 DNA: TGTGCCAGCAGTGAAGCATGGGGTAGGGTGGGGTTGCGAGAGCCCCAGCATTTT.

The chain has TRBV5-1 and TRBJ1-5; D gene ambiguous. The ends were cut back, 2 bases at V and 4 bases at J, with 13 bases in the middle. The CDR3 extends over 15 amino acids. The germline V gene has CDR1 SGHRS and CDR2 YFSETQ. This chain's CDR3 is CASSFDSSKNQPQHF. CDR3 DNA: TGCGCCAGCAGCTTTGATAGCTCAAAAAATCAGCCCCAGCATTTT.

The CDR3 nucleotides read TGTGCCACCAGCAGGGGTCGGGGGGCTGAAGAGCAGTACTTC. This gives the protein CATSRGRGAEEQYF. The genes are TRBV15 and TRBJ2-7, with D perhaps matching TRBD2 (7 bases). The CDR3 length is 14 residues. Germline-derived CDR1 and CDR2 are LNHNV and YYDKDF (reference sequence). Trimming shortened V by 3 bases and J by 7 bases, and 16 bases separated the two germline ends.

The chain uses TRBV30 and TRBJ1-1; no firm D call. Germline loops: CDR1 GTSNPN, CDR2 SVGIG (reference sequence). V was shortened by 3 bases and J by 12 bases, with 17 bases between the two germline ends. CDR3 size: 12 residues. In DNA form, the CDR3 reads TGTGCCTGGAGCGTCCGGGTCGCTAACCCTTTCTTT. It encodes CAWSVRVANPFF.

The chain has TRBV15 and TRBJ1-1; D is uncertain. The CDR3 loop spans 16 amino acids. CDR1 is LNHNV and CDR2 is YYDKDF in the germline V gene (reference sequence). Trimming removed 1 base at V and 3 bases at J, with 15 bases between. In DNA, the CDR3 is TGTGCCACCAGCAGAGGCCTTTCAAGGCTCTACACTGAAGCTTTCTTT. This gives the protein CATSRGLSRLYTEAFF. The whole variable domain, filled in from reference TRBV15 and TRBJ1-1, reads DAMVIQNPRYQVTQFGKPVTLSCSQTLNHNVMYWYQQKSSQAPKLLFHYYDKDFNNEADTPDNFQSRRPNTSFCFLDIRSPGLGDTAMYLCATSRGLSRLYTEAFFGQGTRLTVV.

The rearrangement uses TRBV28 and TRBJ2-4; perhaps TRBD1 as D (6 bases). V was cut by 4 bases and J by 5 bases, with 12 bases left in between. This CDR3 contains 14 residues. Germline V CDR1 and CDR2: MDHEN, SYDVKM. CDR3 DNA sequence: TGTGCCAGCAGTTCAAGTGGACAGCAAAACATTCAGTACTTC. As protein: CASSSSGQQNIQYF.

The chain is built from TRBV19 and TRBJ2-1, with 7 nucleotides matching TRBD1. This CDR3 is built from 13 residues. V dropped 4 bases and J dropped 9; count of bases not matched to a gene: 6. Germline-derived CDR1 and CDR2 are LNHDA and SQIVND (reference sequence). CDR3 DNA: TGTGCCAGTAGTAGACAGGGTCGGGGTGAGCAGTTCTTC. Protein product: CASSRQGRGEQFF.

The chain employs TRBV29-1 and TRBJ2-4; 8 nucleotides line up with TRBD2. From germline, CDR1 is SQVTM and CDR2 ANQGSEA. The length of the CDR3 is 13 residues. The V gene end was trimmed by 7 bases and the J gene end by 8 bases; junction bases not matched to a gene: 10. In DNA form, the CDR3 reads TGCAGCGCTCGCCGGGAGGGAGGTTACATTCAGTACTTC. This translates into CSARREGGYIQYF.

The chain links TRBV11-3 to TRBJ1-1, with a possible D match to TRBD1 (5 bases). Trimming removed 3 bases at V and 0 bases at J, with 8 bases between. This CDR3 has 14 residues. From germline, CDR1 is SGHNT and CDR2 YENEEA. The CDR3 DNA follows: TGTGCCAGCAGCTTCGGGGCCTTGAACACTGAAGCTTTCTTT. As protein: CASSFGALNTEAFF.

The CDR3 spells CASSTGQGRLRYTDTQYF. CDR3 nucleotide sequence: TGCGCCAGCAGCACGGGACAGGGACGGCTTAGGTACACAGATACGCAGTATTTT. This sequence joins TRBV5-1 and TRBJ2-3; 9 bases are a match to TRBD1. V shed 4 bases and J 2 bases; nucleotides not matched to a gene: 14. The CDR3 spans 18 residues. Germline-derived CDR1 and CDR2 are SGHRS and YFSETQ.

CDR3 nucleotides: TGCAGCGTTTTGCCAGTTACCCGCACAGATACGCAGTATTTT. Protein product: CSVLPVTRTDTQYF. The chain recombines TRBV29-1 with TRBJ2-3; no firm D call. Germline CDR1 SQVTM, CDR2 ANQGSEA. Trimming took 5 bases from V and 1 from J, leaving 13 bases between them. CDR3 length: 14 residues.

The chain combines TRBV18 with TRBJ1-5; unclear D gene. The V gene lost 3 bases and the J gene lost 10 bases, with 13 bases spanning the gap. CDR3 size: 13 residues. In germline, CDR1 is KGHSH, CDR2 LQKENI. CDR3 amino acids: CASSPATGYPQHF. The DNA of the CDR3 is TGTGCCAGCTCACCGGCGACGGGTTATCCCCAGCATTTT. Full variable domain (remainder filled in from reference TRBV18 and TRBJ1-5): NAGVMQNPRHLVRRRGQEARLRCSPMKGHSHVYWYRQLPEEGLKFMVYLQKENIIDESGMPKERFSAEFPKEGPSILRIQQVVRGDSAAYFCASSPATGYPQHFGDGTRLSIL.

This clone was counted only a few times. The CDR3 nucleotides are TGTGCCAGCAGTGTCGGATCGGCCGGGTCCTCCTACGAGCAGTACTTC. Amino acid sequence: CASSVGSAGSSYEQYF. The chain links TRBV6-7 to TRBJ2-7; D unresolved. TRBV6-7 is reported as an ORF; its role is uncertain. The ends were cut back, 5 bases at V and 0 bases at J, with 17 bases in the middle. This CDR3 has 16 residues.

This chain links TRBV10-2 with TRBJ2-7; 12 nucleotides agree with TRBD2. This CDR3 has 14 amino acids. J was trimmed by 5 bases and V by 6 bases; bases with no gene match: 5. Looked up from germline, CDR1 is WSHSY and CDR2 is SAAADI. For the CDR3, the DNA is TGCGCCAGCAGAGGACTAGCGGGGACAAACGAGCAGTACTTC. This encodes CASRGLAGTNEQYF.

This clone showed up just once. This sequence joins TRBV18 and TRBJ1-4; 7 bases map to TRBD1. Germline-derived CDR1 and CDR2 are KGHSH and LQKENI. After removal of 3 bases from V and 8 bases from J, the junction contained 3 bases not matched to a gene. The CDR3 covers 13 residues. The CDR3 DNA is TGTGCCAGCTCACCGACAGGGAGCGAAAAACTGTTTTTT. Translated: CASSPTGSEKLFF.

In this sample, this clone turned up a few times. The chain combines TRBV19 with TRBJ2-2, with D maybe TRBD1 (5 bases). Trimming pared 4 bases from V and 1 base from J, leaving 7 bases between. Germline V CDR1 and CDR2: LNHDA, SQIVND (reference sequence). The CDR3 runs 14 residues. The CDR3 sequence is CASSKQGNTGELFF. For the CDR3, the DNA is TGTGCCAGTAGTAAGCAGGGGAACACCGGGGAGCTGTTTTTT.

This clone came up a few times. The chain employs TRBV6-8 and TRBJ1-1; 10 bases map to TRBD1. Germline trimming cut 7 bases from V and 3 bases from J; bases unmatched to any gene: 2. The CDR3 is made up of 13 amino acids. Germline values: CDR1 MNHGY, CDR2 SAAAGT. The CDR3 protein is CASKGQGDTEAFF. CDR3 nucleotide sequence: TGTGCCAGCAAAGGACAGGGGGACACTGAAGCTTTCTTT.

The V gene is TRBV5-1, the J gene TRBJ2-5, with TRBD2 matching over 11 bases. With 3 bases clipped from V and 4 bases from J, the junction kept 2 bases outside the gene matches. The CDR3 has 14 residues. The germline V gene encodes CDR1 SGHRS and CDR2 YFSETQ. CDR3 nucleotides: TGCGCCAGCAGCTACGGGACTAGCGGAGAGACCCAGTACTTC. Translating it yields CASSYGTSGETQYF.

This clone occurred a few times. This chain links TRBV7-2 with TRBJ1-1, with 10 bases aligning to TRBD1. Trimming took 5 bases from V and 5 from J; bases not matched to a gene: 8. The germline gives CDR1 SGHTA, CDR2 FQGNSA. The CDR3 consists of 15 residues. CDR3: CASSRPGQGRTEAFF. CDR3 sequence (DNA): TGTGCCAGCAGCCGCCCGGGACAGGGGAGGACTGAAGCTTTCTTT.

This clone was counted once. The rearrangement joins TRBV30 to TRBJ2-3, with 9 positions matching TRBD2. Germline V gene data show CDR1 as GTSNPN and CDR2 as SVGIG (reference sequence). The CDR3 has 16 amino acids. Trimming at V came to 4 bases and at J to 2 bases, leaving 10 bases not matched to a gene. The CDR3 sequence is CAWIPRLAELTDTQYF. The CDR3 DNA sequence: TGTGCCTGGATTCCGCGACTAGCGGAGCTCACAGATACGCAGTATTTT.

This clone was found once. This chain uses TRBV19 with TRBJ2-1, with TRBD2 matching 13 bases. Germline V gene lookup returns CDR1 LNHDA and CDR2 SQIVND (reference sequence). The CDR3 is 19 residues long. Trimming cost V 5 bases and J 0 bases; bases outside gene matches: 10. CDR3: CASSPSGTSGASSYNEQFF. CDR3 in DNA: TGTGCCAGTAGTCCCTCCGGGACTAGCGGGGCGAGCTCCTACAATGAGCAGTTCTTC.

This chain uses TRBV29-1 with TRBJ2-5, with 10 bases identical to TRBD2. Germline CDR1 reads SQVTM; CDR2 reads ANQGSEA. V was clipped by 6 bases and J by 8 bases; unmatched bases: 6. This CDR3 has 12 amino acids. CDR3 loop: CSVDLAGETQYF. The CDR3 coding sequence is TGCAGCGTGGACCTAGCGGGAGAAACCCAGTACTTC. The complete variable domain, with remaining parts taken from reference TRBV29-1 and TRBJ2-5, reads SAVISQKPSRDICQRGTSLTIQCQVDSQVTMMFWYRQQPGQSLTLIATANQGSEATYESGFVIDKFPISRPNLTFSTLTVSNMSPEDSSIYLCSVDLAGETQYFGPGTRLLVL.